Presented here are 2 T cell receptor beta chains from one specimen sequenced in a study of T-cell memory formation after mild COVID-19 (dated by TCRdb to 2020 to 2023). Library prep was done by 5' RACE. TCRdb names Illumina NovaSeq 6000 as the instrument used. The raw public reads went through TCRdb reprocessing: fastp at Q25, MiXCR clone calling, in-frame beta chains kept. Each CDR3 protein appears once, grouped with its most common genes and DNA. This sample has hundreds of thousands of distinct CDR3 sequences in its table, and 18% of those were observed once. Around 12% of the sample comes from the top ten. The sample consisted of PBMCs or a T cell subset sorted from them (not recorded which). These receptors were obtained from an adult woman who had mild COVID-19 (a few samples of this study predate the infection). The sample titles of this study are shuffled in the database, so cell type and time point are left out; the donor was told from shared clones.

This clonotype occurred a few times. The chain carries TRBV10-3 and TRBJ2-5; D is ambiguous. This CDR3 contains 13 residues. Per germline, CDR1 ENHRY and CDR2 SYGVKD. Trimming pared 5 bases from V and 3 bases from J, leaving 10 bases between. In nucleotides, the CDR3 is TGTGCCATCAGTCCCGGAGTGGAAGAGACCCAGTACTTC. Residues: CAISPGVEETQYF.

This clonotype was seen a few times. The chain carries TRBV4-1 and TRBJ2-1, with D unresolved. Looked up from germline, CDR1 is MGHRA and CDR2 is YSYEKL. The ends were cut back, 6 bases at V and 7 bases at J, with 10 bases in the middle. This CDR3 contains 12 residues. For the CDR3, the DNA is TGCGCCAGCAGTCTCCGAAAGAATGAGCAGTTCTTC. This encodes CASSLRKNEQFF.